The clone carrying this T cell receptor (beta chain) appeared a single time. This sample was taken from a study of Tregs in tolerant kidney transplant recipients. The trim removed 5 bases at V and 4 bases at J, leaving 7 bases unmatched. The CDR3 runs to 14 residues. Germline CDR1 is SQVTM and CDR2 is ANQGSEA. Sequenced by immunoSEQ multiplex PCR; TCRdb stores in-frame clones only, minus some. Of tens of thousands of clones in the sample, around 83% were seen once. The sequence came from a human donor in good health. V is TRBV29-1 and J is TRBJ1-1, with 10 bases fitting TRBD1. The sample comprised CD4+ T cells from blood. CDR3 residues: CSVKGQGGGTEAFF. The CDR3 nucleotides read TGCAGCGTTAAAGGACAGGGGGGAGGCACTGAAGCTTTCTTT.